One T cell receptor beta chain is described in this entry. This entry is derived from a study of CD8+ T cells in alopecia areata. CDR3 length equals 13 residues. The J segment lost 1 base and the V segment lost 5 bases, leaving 4 bases of the junction unmatched. Germline CDR1 GTSNPN, CDR2 SVGIG (reference sequence). Specified treatment: oral pan-JAK inhibitor, 5-10 mg twice daily. TCR sequencing used cDNA made by reverse transcription of extracted RNA. Assay: immunoSEQ multiplex PCR; the TCRdb copy retains only in-frame clones and omits some. Found here are 79,000 or so clones, roughly 66% of them singletons; the top ten hold 20% to 30%.

J is TRBJ2-7 and V is TRBV30; 8 positions match TRBD1. The receptor comes from a human donor with alopecia areata. The sample here was CD8+ T cells sorted from blood, taken at week 24, from a patient treated with tofacitinib. In DNA, the CDR3 is TGTGCCTGGGGGACAGGACCATCCTACGAGCAGTACTTC. Translated, it gives CAWGTGPSYEQYF.